The TCR beta chain described here comes from a study of CD8 T cells in Susac syndrome. RNA amounts of about 0.5 to 1 ug underwent reverse transcription with random hexamers. TCRdb fed the immunoSEQ multiplex PCR reads into MiXCR, producing one record per CDR3 protein. There are 150,000 to 200,000 distinct CDR3 sequences in the sample; over 90% occur only once, and approximately 0.16% lies in the top ten. CDR3 length equals 15 residues. J lost 2 bases, V lost 4 bases, and 8 bases had no gene match. CDR1 SGHNT and CDR2 YYREEE come from the germline V gene (reference sequence). This TCR came from a human donor with Susac syndrome. This chain joins TRBV5-4 and TRBJ1-2; 7 bases are shared with TRBD1. Input material: CD8+ T cells from PBMCs. Here the CDR3 DNA reads TGTGCCAGCAGCCGAACGACAGGGATGAACTATGGCTACACCTTC. Translation gives CASSRTTGMNYGYTF.